This T cell receptor (beta chain) was identified in a study of OX40 agonist ivuxolimab in advanced cancers. Study-level findings and limits: Researchers report that CD8+ T cells had, on average, more expanded clones than CD4+.

The CDR3 extends over 13 amino acids. The germline V and J ends were trimmed by 0 bases and 0 bases, with 2 bases remaining between them. Germline loops: CDR1 SGHDN, CDR2 FVKESK. Clones were sequenced by immunoSEQ multiplex PCR, and TCRdb holds only the in-frame ones, with some missing. The table shows tens of thousands of clones, with about 91% occurring only once. On this clone itself: Its antigen is still unknown.

This clonotype originated in an adult with an advanced solid tumor such as melanoma, head and neck, liver or kidney cancer. The sequences come from CD4+ or CD8+ T cells sorted from blood, collected in a trial of the OX40 agonist ivuxolimab. The rearrangement links TRBV14 to TRBJ1-1; D gene ambiguous. The CDR3 protein is CASSQDMNTEAFF. The CDR3, as DNA: TGTGCCAGCAGCCAAGATATGAACACTGAAGCTTTCTTT.